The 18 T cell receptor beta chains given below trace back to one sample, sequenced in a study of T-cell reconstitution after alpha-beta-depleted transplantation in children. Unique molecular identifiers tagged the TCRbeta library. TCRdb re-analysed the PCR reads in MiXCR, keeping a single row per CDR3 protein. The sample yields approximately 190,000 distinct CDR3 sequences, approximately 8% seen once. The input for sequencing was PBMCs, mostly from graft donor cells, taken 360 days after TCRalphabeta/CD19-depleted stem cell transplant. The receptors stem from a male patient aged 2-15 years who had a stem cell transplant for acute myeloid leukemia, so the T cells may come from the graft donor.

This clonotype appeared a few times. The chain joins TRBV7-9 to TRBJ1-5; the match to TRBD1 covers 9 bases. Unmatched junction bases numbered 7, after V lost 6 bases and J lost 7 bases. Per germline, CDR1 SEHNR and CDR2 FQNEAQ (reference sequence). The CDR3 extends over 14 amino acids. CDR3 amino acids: CASRRTGEDQPQHF. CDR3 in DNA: TGTGCCAGCAGGCGGACAGGGGAAGACCAGCCCCAGCATTTT.

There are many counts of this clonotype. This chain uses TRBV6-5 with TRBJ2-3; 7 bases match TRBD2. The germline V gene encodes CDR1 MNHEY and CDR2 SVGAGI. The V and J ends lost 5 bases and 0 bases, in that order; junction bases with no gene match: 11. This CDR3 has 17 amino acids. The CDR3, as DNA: TGTGCCAGCAGTCCTACCACGGGGGGACCTAGCACAGATACGCAGTATTTT. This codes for CASSPTTGGPSTDTQYF.

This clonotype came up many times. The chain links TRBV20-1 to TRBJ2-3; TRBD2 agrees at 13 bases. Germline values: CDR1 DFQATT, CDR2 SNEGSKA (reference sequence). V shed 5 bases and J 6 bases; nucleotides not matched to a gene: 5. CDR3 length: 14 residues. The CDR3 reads CSAWTSGGSDTQYF. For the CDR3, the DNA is TGCAGTGCTTGGACTAGCGGGGGCTCGGATACGCAGTATTTT.

The CDR3 protein is CASGSSLYEQYF. The CDR3, as DNA: TGTGCCAGCGGCTCAAGCCTTTACGAGCAGTACTTC. The J gene is TRBJ2-7, the V gene TRBV3-1; D is unresolved. The germline V gene has CDR1 LGHDT and CDR2 YNNKEL (reference sequence). The V gene lost 8 bases and the J gene lost 4 bases, with 12 bases spanning the gap. This CDR3 has 12 amino acids.

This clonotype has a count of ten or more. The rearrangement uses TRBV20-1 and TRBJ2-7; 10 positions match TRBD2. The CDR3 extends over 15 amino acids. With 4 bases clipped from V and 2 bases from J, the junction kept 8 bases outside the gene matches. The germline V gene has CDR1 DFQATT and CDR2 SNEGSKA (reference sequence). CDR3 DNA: TGCAGTGCTATCCCACTAGCGGGAAAAACCTACGAGCAGTACTTC. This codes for CSAIPLAGKTYEQYF.

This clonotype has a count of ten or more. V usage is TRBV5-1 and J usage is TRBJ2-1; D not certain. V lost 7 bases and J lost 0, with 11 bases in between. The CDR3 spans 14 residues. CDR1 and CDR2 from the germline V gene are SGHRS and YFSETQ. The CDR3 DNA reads TGCGCCAGCGGATACGCCAGCTCCTACAATGAGCAGTTCTTC. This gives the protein CASGYASSYNEQFF.

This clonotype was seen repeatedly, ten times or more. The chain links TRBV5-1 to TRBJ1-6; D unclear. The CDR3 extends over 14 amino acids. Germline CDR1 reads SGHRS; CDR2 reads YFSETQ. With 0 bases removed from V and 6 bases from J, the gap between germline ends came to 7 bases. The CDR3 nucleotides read TGCGCCAGCAGCTTGGCACGGAGTAATTCACCCCTCCACTTT. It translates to CASSLARSNSPLHF.

The CDR3: CATSRDPGTASGGYTF. As DNA, the CDR3 is TGTGCCACCAGCAGAGATCCGGGGACAGCCTCGGGTGGCTACACCTTC. The rearrangement links TRBV15 to TRBJ1-2; TRBD1 matches at 7 bases. CDR1 and CDR2 (germline): LNHNV, YYDKDF (reference sequence). CDR3 length: 16 amino acids. The J segment lost 7 bases and the V segment lost 0 bases, leaving 11 bases of the junction unmatched.

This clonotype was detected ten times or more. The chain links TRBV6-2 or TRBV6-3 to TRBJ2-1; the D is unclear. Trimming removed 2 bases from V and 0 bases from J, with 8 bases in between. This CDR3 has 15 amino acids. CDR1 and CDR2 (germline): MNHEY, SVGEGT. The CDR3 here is CASSYPRGSYNEQFF. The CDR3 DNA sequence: TGTGCCAGCAGTTACCCTCGAGGCTCCTACAATGAGCAGTTCTTC.

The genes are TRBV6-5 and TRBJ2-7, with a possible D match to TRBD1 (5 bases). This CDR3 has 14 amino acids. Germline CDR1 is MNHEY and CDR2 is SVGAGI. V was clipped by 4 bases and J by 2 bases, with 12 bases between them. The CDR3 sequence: CASSFEGRAYEQYV. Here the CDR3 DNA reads TGTGCCAGCAGTTTCGAAGGCAGGGCCTACGAGCAGTACGTC.

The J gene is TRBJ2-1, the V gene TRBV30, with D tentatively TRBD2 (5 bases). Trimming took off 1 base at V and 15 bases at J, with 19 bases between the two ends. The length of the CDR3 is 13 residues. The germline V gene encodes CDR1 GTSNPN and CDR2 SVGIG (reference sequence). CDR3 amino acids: CAWSGIWSGTMFF. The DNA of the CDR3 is TGTGCCTGGAGTGGGATCTGGAGCGGAACTATGTTCTTC.

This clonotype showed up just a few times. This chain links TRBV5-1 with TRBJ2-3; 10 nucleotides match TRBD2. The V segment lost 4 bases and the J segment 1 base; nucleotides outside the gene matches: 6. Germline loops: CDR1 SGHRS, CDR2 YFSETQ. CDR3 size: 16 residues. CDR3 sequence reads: CASSMAGTSGTDTQYF. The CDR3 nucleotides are TGCGCCAGCAGCATGGCCGGGACTAGCGGCACAGATACGCAGTATTTT.

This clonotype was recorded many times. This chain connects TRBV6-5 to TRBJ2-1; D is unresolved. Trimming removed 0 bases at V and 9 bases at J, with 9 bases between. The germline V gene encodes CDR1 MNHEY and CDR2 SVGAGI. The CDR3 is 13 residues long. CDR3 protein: CASSYSMVGEQFF. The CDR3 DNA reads TGTGCCAGCAGTTACTCTATGGTGGGTGAGCAGTTCTTC.

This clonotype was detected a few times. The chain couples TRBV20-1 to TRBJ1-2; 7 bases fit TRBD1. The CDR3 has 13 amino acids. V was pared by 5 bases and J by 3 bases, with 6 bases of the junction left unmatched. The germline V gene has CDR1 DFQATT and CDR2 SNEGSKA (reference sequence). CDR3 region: CSAPDRADYGYTF. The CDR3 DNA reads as TGCAGTGCTCCTGACAGGGCGGACTATGGCTACACCTTC.

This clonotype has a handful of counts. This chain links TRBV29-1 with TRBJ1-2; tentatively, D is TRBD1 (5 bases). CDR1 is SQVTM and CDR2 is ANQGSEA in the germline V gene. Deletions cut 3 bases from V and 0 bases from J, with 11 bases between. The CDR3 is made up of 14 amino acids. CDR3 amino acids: CSVDRVGANYGYTF. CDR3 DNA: TGCAGCGTTGACAGGGTCGGAGCTAACTATGGCTACACCTTC.

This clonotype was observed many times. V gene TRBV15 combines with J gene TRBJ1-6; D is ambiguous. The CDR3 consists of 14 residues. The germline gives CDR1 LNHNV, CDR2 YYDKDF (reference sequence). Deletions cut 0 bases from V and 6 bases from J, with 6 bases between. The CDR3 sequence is CATSRDPSNSPLHF. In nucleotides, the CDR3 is TGTGCCACCAGCAGAGATCCTAGTAATTCACCCCTCCACTTT.

In DNA, the CDR3 is TGCGCCAGCAGCCGGGGACCCAGCAGCGGGGAGCTGTTTTTT. Encoded protein: CASSRGPSSGELFF. J is TRBJ2-2 and V is TRBV5-1; D is perhaps TRBD1 or TRBD2 (5 bases each). Germline V CDR1 and CDR2: SGHRS, YFSETQ. This CDR3 is 14 amino acids long. Trimming removed 4 bases at V and 7 bases at J, with 14 bases between. The whole variable domain, remainder taken from reference TRBV5-1 and TRBJ2-2, is KAGVTQTPRYLIKTRGQQVTLSCSPISGHRSVSWYQQTPGQGLQFLFEYFSETQRNKGNFPGRFSGRQFSNSRSEMNVSTLELGDSALYLCASSRGPSSGELFFGEGSRLTVL.

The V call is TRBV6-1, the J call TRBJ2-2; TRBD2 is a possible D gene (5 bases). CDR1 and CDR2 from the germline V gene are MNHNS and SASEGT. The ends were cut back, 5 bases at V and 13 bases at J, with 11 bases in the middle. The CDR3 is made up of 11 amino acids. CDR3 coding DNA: TGTGCCAGCAGTCCCGGGCTAGCGCTGTTTTTT. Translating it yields CASSPGLALFF.